This TCR beta chain was identified during a study of T-cell reconstitution after alpha-beta-depleted transplantation in children. This CDR3 has 13 residues. CDR1 is WSHSY, CDR2 SAAADI, per germline. The V segment lost 7 bases and the J segment 6 bases; nucleotides outside the gene matches: 8. TCRbeta library preparation incorporated unique molecular identifiers. A single record per CDR3 protein comes from TCRdb applying MiXCR to the PCR reads. Here the sample spans hundreds of thousands of distinct CDR3 sequences, 16% being singletons. The receptor was isolated from a human donor who donated a stem cell graft to a child with acute myeloid leukemia. This sequence joins TRBV10-2 and TRBJ1-2; 7 bases align to TRBD1. The sequences come from PBMCs from the stem cell graft donor, collected from the stem cell graft. The CDR3 bases are TGCGCCAGCATGAGGGGACAGAAAGATGGCTACACCTTC. Translated: CASMRGQKDGYTF.